This T cell receptor (beta chain) was identified in a study of technical replicates of blood from several donors. Libraries were prepared by immunoSEQ multiplex PCR; TCRdb keeps only in-frame clonotypes and omits some of them. This table holds around 93,000 clones, about 94% found once. Germline CDR1 SEHNR, CDR2 FQNEAQ (reference sequence). The junction had 5 bases not matched to a gene; V was cut back by 5 bases and J by 6 bases. The CDR3 has 13 amino acids. Sequencing was done on a sample of T cells isolated from PBMCs. This TCR was recovered from a human donor in good health. This chain uses TRBV7-9 with TRBJ1-1; 8 bases fit TRBD1. CDR3 in amino acids: CASSDRTGPEAFF. In nucleotides, the CDR3 is TGTGCCAGCAGCGACCGGACAGGGCCTGAAGCTTTCTTT. Looking up the rest from reference TRBV7-9 and TRBJ1-1 gives the full variable domain: DTGVSQNPRHKITKRGQNVTFRCDPISEHNRLYWYRQTLGQGPEFLTYFQNEAQLEKSRLLSDRFSAERPKGSFSTLEIQRTEQGDSAMYLCASSDRTGPEAFFGQGTRLTVV.